The source of this T cell receptor beta chain is a study of early T cells in non-severe SARS-CoV-2 infection. Study at large: The input, bulk RNA from unsorted whole blood, was sequenced, and chains were unpaired. Study conclusions and caveats: Matches to VDJdb favored anti-spike CD8 responses and missed private and CD4 specificities.

Tagging with unique molecular identifiers was applied to individual cDNA molecules. TCRdb reanalysed the 5' RACE reads using MiXCR and keeps one entry per CDR3 protein. The data show roughly 80,000 distinct CDR3 sequences, with approximately 10% seen just once and around 11% held by the top ten. Comment on this clonotype: No antigen is known for it.

The CDR3 is 12 amino acids. Germline CDR1 is SGHVS and CDR2 is FNYEAQ. V was cut by 5 bases and J by 10 bases, with 12 bases left in between. J is TRBJ2-1 and V is TRBV7-6; unclear D gene. The source is an adult who was a healthcare worker with PCR-confirmed SARS-CoV-2 infection or an uninfected control (not recorded which). The starting material was whole blood, obtained at baseline. The CDR3 loop reads CASSPQSREQFF. The CDR3 DNA is TGTGCCAGCAGCCCTCAAAGCAGGGAGCAGTTCTTC. The variable domain in full, completed from reference TRBV7-6 and TRBJ2-1, reads GAGVSQSPRYKVTKRGQDVALRCDPISGHVSLYWYRQALGQGPEFLTYFNYEAQQDKSGLPNDRFSAERPEGSISTLTIQRTEQRDSAMYRCASSPQSREQFFGPGTRLTVL.